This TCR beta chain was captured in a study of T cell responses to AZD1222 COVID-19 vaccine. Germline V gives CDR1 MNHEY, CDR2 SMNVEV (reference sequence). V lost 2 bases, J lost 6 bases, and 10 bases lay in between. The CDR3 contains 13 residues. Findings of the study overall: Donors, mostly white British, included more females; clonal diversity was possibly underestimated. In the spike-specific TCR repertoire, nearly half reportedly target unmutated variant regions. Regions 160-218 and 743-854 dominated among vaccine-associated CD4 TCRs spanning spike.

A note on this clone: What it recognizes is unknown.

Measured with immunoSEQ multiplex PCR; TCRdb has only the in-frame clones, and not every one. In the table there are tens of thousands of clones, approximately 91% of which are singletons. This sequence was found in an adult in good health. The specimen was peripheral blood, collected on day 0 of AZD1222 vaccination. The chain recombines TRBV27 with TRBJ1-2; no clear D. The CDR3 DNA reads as TGTGCCAGCAGTTTAGGTAGACTACATGGCTACACCTTC. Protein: CASSLGRLHGYTF.